Included here is one T cell receptor (beta chain) sequence, with context. With 0 bases removed from V and 7 bases from J, the gap between germline ends came to 16 bases. Germline loops: CDR1 SNHLY, CDR2 FYNNEI. The CDR3 is 17 amino acids. These data are taken from a study of blood T cell repertoires in COVID-19. Study information: Sites in the United States, Italy and Spain provided acute and convalescent COVID-19 samples. Sources were T cells, B-cell-depleted T cells, or PBMCs; the material itself was cDNA or gDNA.

Original analysis: How many nucleated cells were present was estimated from reference gene primer amplification. Profiling relied on immunoSEQ multiplex PCR, and the TCRdb table lists in-frame clones only, not all of them. V and J calls and clone size are as listed in that table; D and trimming were resolved from the DNA. The sample includes under 300,000 clones, around 86% of them seen just once. This TCR derives from a man aged 25-45 years who had recovered from COVID-19. The chain links TRBV2 to TRBJ1-6, with D perhaps matching TRBD1 (5 bases). What was sequenced was peripheral blood. The CDR3 is CASSEALQGARNSPLHF. In DNA form, the CDR3 reads TGTGCCAGCAGTGAAGCGCTTCAAGGGGCAAGGAATTCACCCCTCCACTTT. The full variable domain, completed using reference TRBV2 and TRBJ1-6, is EPEVTQTPSHQVTQMGQEVILRCVPISNHLYFYWYRQILGQKVEFLVSFYNNEISEKSEIFDDQFSVERPDGSNFTLKIRSTKLEDSAMYFCASSEALQGARNSPLHFGNGTRLTVT.